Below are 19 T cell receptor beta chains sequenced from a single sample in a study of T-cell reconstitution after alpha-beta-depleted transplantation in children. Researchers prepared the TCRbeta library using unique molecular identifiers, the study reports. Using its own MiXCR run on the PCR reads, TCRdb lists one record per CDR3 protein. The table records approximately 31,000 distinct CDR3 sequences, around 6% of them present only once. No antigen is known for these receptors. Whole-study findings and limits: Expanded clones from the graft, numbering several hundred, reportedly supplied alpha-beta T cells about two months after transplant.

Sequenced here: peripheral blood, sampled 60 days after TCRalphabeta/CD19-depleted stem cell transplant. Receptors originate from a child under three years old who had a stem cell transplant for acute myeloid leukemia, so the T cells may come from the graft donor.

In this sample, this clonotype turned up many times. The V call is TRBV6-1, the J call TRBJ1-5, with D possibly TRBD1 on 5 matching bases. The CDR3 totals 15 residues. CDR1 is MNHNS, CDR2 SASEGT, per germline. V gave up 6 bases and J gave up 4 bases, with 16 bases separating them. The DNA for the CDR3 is TGTGCCAGCAGCAGTATGGGGGGAGGAAATCAGCCCCAGCATTTT. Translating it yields CASSSMGGGNQPQHF.

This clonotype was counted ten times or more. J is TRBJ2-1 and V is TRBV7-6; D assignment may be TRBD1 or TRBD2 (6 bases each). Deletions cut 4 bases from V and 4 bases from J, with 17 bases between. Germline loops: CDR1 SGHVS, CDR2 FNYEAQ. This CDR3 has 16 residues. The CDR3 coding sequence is TGTGCCAGCAGCTCTTCCGCCGGGGGCAGTTACAATGAGCAGTTCTTC. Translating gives CASSSSAGGSYNEQFF. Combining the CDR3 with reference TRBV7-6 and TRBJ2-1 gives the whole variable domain GAGVSQSPRYKVTKRGQDVALRCDPISGHVSLYWYRQALGQGPEFLTYFNYEAQQDKSGLPNDRFSAERPEGSISTLTIQRTEQRDSAMYRCASSSSAGGSYNEQFFGPGTRLTVL.

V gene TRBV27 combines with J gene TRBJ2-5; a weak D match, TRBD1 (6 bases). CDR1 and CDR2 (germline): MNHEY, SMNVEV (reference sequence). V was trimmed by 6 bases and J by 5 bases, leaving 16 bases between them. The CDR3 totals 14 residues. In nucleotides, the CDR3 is TGTGCCAGCAGGACCCACAGGGCTGCGGAGACCCAGTACTTC. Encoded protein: CASRTHRAAETQYF.

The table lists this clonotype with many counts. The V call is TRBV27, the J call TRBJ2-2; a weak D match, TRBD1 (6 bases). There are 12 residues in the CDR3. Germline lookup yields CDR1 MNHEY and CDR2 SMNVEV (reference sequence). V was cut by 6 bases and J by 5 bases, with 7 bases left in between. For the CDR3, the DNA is TGTGCCAGCAGCCAGGGGACCGGGGAGCTGTTTTTT. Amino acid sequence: CASSQGTGELFF.

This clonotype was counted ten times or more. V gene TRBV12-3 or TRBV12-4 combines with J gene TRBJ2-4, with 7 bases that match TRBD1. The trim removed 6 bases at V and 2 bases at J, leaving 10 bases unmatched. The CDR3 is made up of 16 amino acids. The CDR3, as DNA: TGTGCCAGCAGCAGGGACAGTTCGTGGTCCAAAAACATTCAGTACTTC. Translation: CASSRDSSWSKNIQYF.

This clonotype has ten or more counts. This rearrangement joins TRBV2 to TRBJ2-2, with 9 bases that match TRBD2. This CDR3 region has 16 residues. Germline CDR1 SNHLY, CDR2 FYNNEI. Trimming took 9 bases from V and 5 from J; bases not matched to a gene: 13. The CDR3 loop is CARETSGEITTGELFF. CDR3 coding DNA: TGTGCCAGAGAGACTAGCGGAGAGATCACAACCGGGGAGCTGTTTTTT.

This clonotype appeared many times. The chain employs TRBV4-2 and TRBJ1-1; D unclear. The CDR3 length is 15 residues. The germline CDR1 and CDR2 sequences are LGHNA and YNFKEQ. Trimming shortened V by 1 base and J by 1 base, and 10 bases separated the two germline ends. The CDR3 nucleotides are TGTGCCAGCAGCCAAGTCGTCAGCTCGAACACTGAAGCTTTCTTT. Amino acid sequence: CASSQVVSSNTEAFF.

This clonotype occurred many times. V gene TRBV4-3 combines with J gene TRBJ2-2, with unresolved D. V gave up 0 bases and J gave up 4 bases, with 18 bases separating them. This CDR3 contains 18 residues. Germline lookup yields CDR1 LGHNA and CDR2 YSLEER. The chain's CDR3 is CASSQEDVRLTGTGELFF. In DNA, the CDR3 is TGCGCCAGCAGCCAAGAAGACGTCCGCTTAACGGGCACCGGGGAGCTGTTTTTT.

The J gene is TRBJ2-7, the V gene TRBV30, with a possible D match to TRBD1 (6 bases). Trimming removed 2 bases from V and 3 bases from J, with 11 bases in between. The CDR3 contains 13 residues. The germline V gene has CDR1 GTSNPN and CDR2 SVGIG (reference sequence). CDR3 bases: TGTGCCTGGAGTCAGGACAGAAACTACGAGCAGTACTTC. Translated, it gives CAWSQDRNYEQYF.

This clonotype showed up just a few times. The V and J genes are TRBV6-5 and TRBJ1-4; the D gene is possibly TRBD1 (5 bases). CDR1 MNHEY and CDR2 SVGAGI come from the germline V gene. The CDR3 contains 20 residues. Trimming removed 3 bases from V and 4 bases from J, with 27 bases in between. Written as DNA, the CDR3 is TGTGCCAGCAGTTATAAAACAGGCCCACTAAGAGCTGGGGTTAATGAAAAACTGTTTTTT. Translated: CASSYKTGPLRAGVNEKLFF.

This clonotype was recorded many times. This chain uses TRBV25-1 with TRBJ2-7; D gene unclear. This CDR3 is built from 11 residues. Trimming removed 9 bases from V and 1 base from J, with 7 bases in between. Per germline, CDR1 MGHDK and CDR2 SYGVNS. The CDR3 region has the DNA TGTGCCAGTGAACAGTCCTACGAGCAGTACTTC. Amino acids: CASEQSYEQYF.

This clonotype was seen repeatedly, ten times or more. CDR3 bases: TGTGCCAGCAGTTACACTCTGGGACCGCTGTTTTATGGCTACACCTTC. This gives the protein CASSYTLGPLFYGYTF. The chain carries TRBV12-3 or TRBV12-4 and TRBJ1-2, with D possibly being TRBD1 (5 bases). The length of the CDR3 is 16 residues. Trimming stripped 4 bases from V and 5 bases from J, with 20 bases between.

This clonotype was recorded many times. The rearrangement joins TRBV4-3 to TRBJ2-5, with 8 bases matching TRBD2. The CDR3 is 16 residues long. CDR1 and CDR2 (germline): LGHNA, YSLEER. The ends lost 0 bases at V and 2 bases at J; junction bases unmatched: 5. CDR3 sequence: CASSQDLGTSQETQYF. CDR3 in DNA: TGCGCCAGCAGCCAAGATCTTGGGACTAGTCAAGAGACCCAGTACTTC.

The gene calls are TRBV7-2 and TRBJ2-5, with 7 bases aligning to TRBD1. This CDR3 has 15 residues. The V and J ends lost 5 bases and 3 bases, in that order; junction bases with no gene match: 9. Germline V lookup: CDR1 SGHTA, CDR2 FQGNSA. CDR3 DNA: TGTGCCAGCAGCCCACCGTGGGGACAGAAAGAGACCCAGTACTTC. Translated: CASSPPWGQKETQYF.

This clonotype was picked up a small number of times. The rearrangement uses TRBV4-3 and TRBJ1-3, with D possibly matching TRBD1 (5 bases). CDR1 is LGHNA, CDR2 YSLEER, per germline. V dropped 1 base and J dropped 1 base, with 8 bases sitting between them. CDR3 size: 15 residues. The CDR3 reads CASSQGSGSGNTIYF. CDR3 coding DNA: TGCGCCAGCAGCCAAGGTTCAGGGTCTGGAAACACCATATATTTT.

CDR3 loop: CAMSPGLACYGYTF. For the CDR3, the DNA is TGTGCCATGAGCCCCGGGCTAGCCTGCTATGGCTACACCTTC. The chain couples TRBV13 to TRBJ1-2; D is undetermined. Germline CDR1 is PRHDT and CDR2 is FYEKMQ (reference sequence). CDR3 length equals 14 residues. Trimming left V 10 bases short and J 4 bases short, with 19 bases between.

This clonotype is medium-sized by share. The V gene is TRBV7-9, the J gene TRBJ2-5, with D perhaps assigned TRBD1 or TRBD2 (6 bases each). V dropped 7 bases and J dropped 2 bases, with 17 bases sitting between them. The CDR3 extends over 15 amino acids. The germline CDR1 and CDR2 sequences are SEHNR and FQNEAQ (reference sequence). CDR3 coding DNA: TGTGCCAGCACCTCTAGCTCGGGGGCGCAAGAGACCCAGTACTTC. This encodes CASTSSSGAQETQYF.

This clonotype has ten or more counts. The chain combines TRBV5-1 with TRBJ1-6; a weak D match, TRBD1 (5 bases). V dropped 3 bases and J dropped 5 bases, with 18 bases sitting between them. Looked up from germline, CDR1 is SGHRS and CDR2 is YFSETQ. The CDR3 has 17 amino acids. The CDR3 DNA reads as TGCGCCAGCAGCTCACCCCGGGGACGGAAGGATAATTCACCCCTCCACTTT. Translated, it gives CASSSPRGRKDNSPLHF.

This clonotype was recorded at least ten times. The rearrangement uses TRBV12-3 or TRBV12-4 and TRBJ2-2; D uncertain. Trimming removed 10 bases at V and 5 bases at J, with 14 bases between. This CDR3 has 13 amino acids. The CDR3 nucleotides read TGTGCCAACCTCGTCGCCGGAACCGGGGAGCTGTTTTTT. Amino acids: CANLVAGTGELFF.